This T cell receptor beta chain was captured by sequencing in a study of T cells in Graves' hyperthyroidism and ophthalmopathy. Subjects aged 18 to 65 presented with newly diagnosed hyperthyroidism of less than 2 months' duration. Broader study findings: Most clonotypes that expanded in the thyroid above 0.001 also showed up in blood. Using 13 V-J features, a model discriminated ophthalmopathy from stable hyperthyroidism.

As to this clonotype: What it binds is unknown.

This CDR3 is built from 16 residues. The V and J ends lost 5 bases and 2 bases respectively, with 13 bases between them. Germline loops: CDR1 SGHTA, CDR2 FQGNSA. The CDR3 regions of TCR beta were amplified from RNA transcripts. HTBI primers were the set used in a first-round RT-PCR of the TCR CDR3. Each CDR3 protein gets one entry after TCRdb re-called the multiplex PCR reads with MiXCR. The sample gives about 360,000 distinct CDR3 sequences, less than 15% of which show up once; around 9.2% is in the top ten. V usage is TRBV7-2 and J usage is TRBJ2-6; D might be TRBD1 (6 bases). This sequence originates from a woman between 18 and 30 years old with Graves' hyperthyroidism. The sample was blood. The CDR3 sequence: CASSPLQGPGANVLTF. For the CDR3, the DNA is TGTGCCAGCAGCCCGCTACAGGGACCTGGGGCCAACGTCCTGACTTTC.